These 8 T cell receptor beta chains came from one sample sequenced in a study of post-analysis software for immune sequencing data. The TCR beta cDNA libraries contained unique molecular identifiers. TCRdb re-called the PCR reads through MiXCR, storing one row per CDR3 protein. The table has about 380,000 distinct CDR3 sequences, about a third seen once. Findings of the study overall: Roughly 5 TRBV segments occurring more often in patients than controls included TRBV5-6, TRBV5-1 and TRBV20-1.

These TCRs' antigens remain unknown. The sequencing sample was made of blood. These TCRs come from a girl between 10 and 17 years old with multiple sclerosis.

This clonotype came up once. This sequence joins TRBV7-2 and TRBJ2-5; 8 bases match TRBD2. Unmatched junction bases numbered 15, after V lost 4 bases and J lost 11 bases. This CDR3 contains 15 residues. Germline V gene data show CDR1 as SGHTA and CDR2 as FQGNSA. In DNA, the CDR3 is TGTGCCAGCAGCTACGGGGGGGATTTCTACAATGAGCAGTACTTC. Amino acids: CASSYGGDFYNEQYF. Using reference TRBV7-2 and TRBJ2-5 for the parts outside the CDR3, the full variable domain is GAGVSQSPSNKVTEKGKDVELRCDPISGHTALYWYRQSLGQGLEFLIYFQGNSAPDKSGLPSDRFSAERTGGSVSTLTIQRTQQEDSAVYLCASSYGGDFYNEQYFGPGTRLLVL.

CDR3 bases: TGTGCCACCAGTGATCCGAAAGGGGGGTCCGGCTACACCTTC. Encoded protein: CATSDPKGGSGYTF. The V gene is TRBV24-1, the J gene TRBJ1-2; the D gene is possibly TRBD1 (6 bases). With 3 bases removed from V and 8 bases from J, the gap between germline ends came to 15 bases. In germline, CDR1 is KGHDR, CDR2 SFDVKD. The CDR3 is made up of 14 amino acids.

The genes are TRBV12-3 or TRBV12-4 and TRBJ2-3, with 8 bases lining up with TRBD2. Germline trimming cut 6 bases from V and 6 bases from J; bases unmatched to any gene: 14. The CDR3 is made up of 16 amino acids. The CDR3 sequence: CASRTALGLGADTQYF. CDR3 in DNA: TGTGCCAGCAGAACCGCCCTGGGACTAGGAGCGGATACGCAGTATTTT.

This clonotype was detected only a few times. The gene calls are TRBV3-1 and TRBJ2-5, with D unclear. The CDR3 extends over 16 amino acids. The V end lost 3 bases, the J end lost 5 bases, and 19 bases lay between the germline ends. Germline V lookup: CDR1 LGHDT, CDR2 YNNKEL (reference sequence). The DNA of the CDR3 is TGTGCCAGCAGCCACGCCTCGGGCGGCTCGAGGGAGACCCAGTACTTC. This gives the protein CASSHASGGSRETQYF.

CDR3 loop: CASSIGPGTDTQYF. CDR3 nucleotide sequence: TGTGCCAGTAGTATCGGGCCCGGGACAGATACGCAGTATTTT. This chain joins TRBV19 and TRBJ2-3; D is unresolved. The germline V gene encodes CDR1 LNHDA and CDR2 SQIVND (reference sequence). The CDR3 has 14 residues. Trimming pared 3 bases from V and 3 bases from J, leaving 10 bases between.

This clonotype was counted a few times. The chain uses TRBV10-3 and TRBJ2-7; TRBD1 matches 8 bases. Germline CDR1 reads ENHRY; CDR2 reads SYGVKD. CDR3 length: 14 residues. The V gene end was trimmed by 8 bases and the J gene end by 1 base; junction bases not matched to a gene: 7. CDR3 DNA sequence: TGTGCCATCGGGGGACAGGCCCTTTCCTACGAGCAGTACTTC. This encodes CAIGGQALSYEQYF.

The V call is TRBV11-2, the J call TRBJ2-7; D call uncertain. Between the trimmed V and J ends, which lost 1 base and 6 bases, there was a span of 16 bases. Germline V gene data show CDR1 as SGHAT and CDR2 as FQNNGV. This CDR3 spans 15 amino acids. The CDR3 loop is CASSLGLRLQAEQYF. CDR3 DNA: TGTGCCAGCAGCTTAGGCCTCAGGCTGCAGGCCGAGCAGTACTTC.

Only a few counts were recorded for this clonotype. V gene TRBV3-1 combines with J gene TRBJ2-3, with TRBD2 matching 7 bases. This CDR3 spans 15 amino acids. Per germline, CDR1 LGHDT and CDR2 YNNKEL (reference sequence). After removal of 4 bases from V and 5 bases from J, the junction contained 9 bases not matched to a gene. The CDR3 sequence: CASSPGLDPEDTQYF. CDR3 sequence (DNA): TGTGCCAGCAGCCCTGGACTAGACCCAGAAGATACGCAGTATTTT.